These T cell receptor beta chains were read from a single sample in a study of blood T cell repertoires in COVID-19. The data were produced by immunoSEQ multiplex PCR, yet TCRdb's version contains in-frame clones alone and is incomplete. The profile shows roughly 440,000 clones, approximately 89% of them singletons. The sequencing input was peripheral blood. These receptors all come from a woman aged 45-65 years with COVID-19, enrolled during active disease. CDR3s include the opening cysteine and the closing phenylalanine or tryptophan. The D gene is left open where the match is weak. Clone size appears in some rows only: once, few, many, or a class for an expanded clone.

CDR3nt: TGTGCCAGCAAGAGAGGGTGGAACTATGGCTACACCTTC
CDR3aa: CASKRGWNYGYTF
v_gene: TRBV12-3/TRBV12-4
j_gene: TRBJ1-2
d_gene: -
abundance: -

CDR3nt: TGTGCCAGCGGCGCCCAGGGGAGATGGAACGAGCAGTACTTC
CDR3aa: CASGAQGRWNEQYF
v_gene: TRBV27
j_gene: TRBJ2-7
d_gene: -
abundance: -

CDR3nt: TGCGCCAGCAGCCCATCACACGGGGTGATTGATGGCTACACCTTC
CDR3aa: CASSPSHGVIDGYTF
v_gene: TRBV5-1
j_gene: TRBJ1-2
d_gene: -
abundance: -

CDR3nt: TGTGCCAGCAGCCAAGATAGACAGGTCCACGAGCAGTACTTC
CDR3aa: CASSQDRQVHEQYF
v_gene: TRBV3-1/TRBV3-2
j_gene: TRBJ2-7
d_gene: -
abundance: -

CDR3nt: TGTGCCAGTAGTATAGATAGCAGGGCCTCCACTGAAGCTTTCTTT
CDR3aa: CASSIDSRASTEAFF
v_gene: TRBV19
j_gene: TRBJ1-1
d_gene: -
abundance: -

CDR3nt: TGTGCCAGCACCCGGGACATTAACACTGAAGCTTTCTTT
CDR3aa: CASTRDINTEAFF
v_gene: TRBV6-6
j_gene: TRBJ1-1
d_gene: -
abundance: once

CDR3nt: TGTGCCAGCAGCTTAGAATTTCTGGGGCAGGGAAGGGAAAAACTGTTTTTT
CDR3aa: CASSLEFLGQGREKLFF
v_gene: TRBV7-9
j_gene: TRBJ1-4
d_gene: -
abundance: -

CDR3nt: TGTGCCAGCAGTTCGTGGGCCGAGCAGTACTTC
CDR3aa: CASSSWAEQYF
v_gene: TRBV28
j_gene: TRBJ2-7
d_gene: -
abundance: -

CDR3nt: TGTGCCAGCAGTTACTCACCGACAGGCCCTAGTGGCTACACCTTC
CDR3aa: CASSYSPTGPSGYTF
v_gene: TRBV6-5
j_gene: TRBJ1-2
d_gene: -
abundance: -

CDR3nt: TGCGCCAGCAGCCTCCCGCAACAGGGGGTTGCCTACGAGCAGTACTTC
CDR3aa: CASSLPQQGVAYEQYF
v_gene: TRBV5-1
j_gene: TRBJ2-7
d_gene: TRBD1
abundance: once

CDR3nt: TGTGCCAGCTCACAGGGACAGGGTGCGACTGGAAACACCATATATTTT
CDR3aa: CASSQGQGATGNTIYF
v_gene: TRBV18
j_gene: TRBJ1-3
d_gene: TRBD1
abundance: -

CDR3nt: TGCAGCGTTGTGTCGCTCACAGGGGCCAACACTGAAGCTTTCTTT
CDR3aa: CSVVSLTGANTEAFF
v_gene: TRBV29-1
j_gene: TRBJ1-1
d_gene: TRBD1
abundance: few

CDR3nt: TGTGCCAGCAGCTTTCAAAGCGGGGGGCGCGGAGAGACCCAGTACTTC
CDR3aa: CASSFQSGGRGETQYF
v_gene: TRBV7-2
j_gene: TRBJ2-5
d_gene: TRBD2
abundance: few

CDR3nt: TGTGCCAGCAGCGCCACGGCCAGGGTACCCACCGGGGAGCTGTTTTTT
CDR3aa: CASSATARVPTGELFF
v_gene: TRBV7-3
j_gene: TRBJ2-2
d_gene: -
abundance: -

CDR3nt: TGTGCCAGCAGCCTAACGACGCAGGGGAGGGATGAGCAGTTCTTC
CDR3aa: CASSLTTQGRDEQFF
v_gene: TRBV3-1/TRBV3-2
j_gene: TRBJ2-1
d_gene: -
abundance: once

CDR3nt: TGTGCCAGCAGCTTATTGGTCCGCGGTGAGCAGTTCTTC
CDR3aa: CASSLLVRGEQFF
v_gene: TRBV7-2
j_gene: TRBJ2-1
d_gene: -
abundance: -

CDR3nt: TGTGCCACCAGTGATGGGCCCAGGGGAAACGAGCAGTACTTC
CDR3aa: CATSDGPRGNEQYF
v_gene: TRBV24-1
j_gene: TRBJ2-7
d_gene: -
abundance: -

CDR3nt: TGTGCCAGTAGTTTTCCGGCCAGAGGCACCGGGGAGCTGTTTTTT
CDR3aa: CASSFPARGTGELFF
v_gene: TRBV19
j_gene: TRBJ2-2
d_gene: -
abundance: -

CDR3nt: TGTGCCAGCACTAAAACCTCGGGTAGCAATCAGCCCCAGCATTTT
CDR3aa: CASTKTSGSNQPQHF
v_gene: TRBV27
j_gene: TRBJ1-5
d_gene: -
abundance: -

CDR3nt: TGCGCCAGCAGCTCACAGGTCACTAACTATGGCTACACCTTC
CDR3aa: CASSSQVTNYGYTF
v_gene: TRBV5-1
j_gene: TRBJ1-2
d_gene: -
abundance: -

CDR3nt: TGTGCCAGCTCCCGTACCAGACAGGGGCCAAACACTGAAGCTTTCTTT
CDR3aa: CASSRTRQGPNTEAFF
v_gene: TRBV18
j_gene: TRBJ1-1
d_gene: TRBD1
abundance: -

CDR3nt: TGTGCCAGCAGCTTGGTACAGGGGGATGAAAAACTGTTTTTT
CDR3aa: CASSLVQGDEKLFF
v_gene: TRBV5-5
j_gene: TRBJ1-4
d_gene: TRBD1
abundance: -

CDR3nt: TGTGCCAGCAGCTTCATCAATCAGGGACTCTCTGGAAACACCATATATTTT
CDR3aa: CASSFINQGLSGNTIYF
v_gene: TRBV5-4
j_gene: TRBJ1-3
d_gene: -
abundance: -

CDR3nt: TGCGCCAGCAGCACACAGGGGACAAATACGCAGTATTTT
CDR3aa: CASSTQGTNTQYF
v_gene: TRBV10-1
j_gene: TRBJ2-3
d_gene: TRBD1
abundance: -

CDR3nt: TGCGCCAGCAGCCAAGTAGATCCACGGCAGCCCCAGCATTTT
CDR3aa: CASSQVDPRQPQHF
v_gene: TRBV4-1
j_gene: TRBJ1-5
d_gene: -
abundance: few

CDR3nt: TGTGCCAGCAGCTTAGGGCCCCAGCGGGAGGGCGATGAGCAGTTCTTC
CDR3aa: CASSLGPQREGDEQFF
v_gene: TRBV11-2
j_gene: TRBJ2-1
d_gene: TRBD2
abundance: -

CDR3nt: TGTGCCAGCAGCACGACAGGGAATGCTAACTATGGCTACACCTTC
CDR3aa: CASSTTGNANYGYTF
v_gene: TRBV9
j_gene: TRBJ1-2
d_gene: TRBD1
abundance: -

CDR3nt: TGTGCCACCAGTGGGCCTCCGGGACAGCACACCGGGGAGCTGTTTTTT
CDR3aa: CATSGPPGQHTGELFF
v_gene: TRBV24-1
j_gene: TRBJ2-2
d_gene: TRBD1
abundance: -